Given below is one T cell receptor beta chain in context. TCRdb re-analysed the 5' RACE reads in MiXCR, keeping a single row per CDR3 protein. Of tens of thousands of distinct CDR3 sequences in the sample, roughly 22% were seen once. The CDR3 is made up of 15 amino acids. Per germline, CDR1 DFQATT and CDR2 SNEGSKA (reference sequence). V dropped 6 bases and J dropped 3; count of bases not matched to a gene: 11. Cells sorted as Tregs were CD4+, CD25+ and CD127-/low. The TCR sequence derives from a female donor with breast cancer. Sequenced: Tregs sorted from a lymph node. The V call is TRBV20-1, the J call TRBJ1-1, with TRBD1 identical over 9 bases. The CDR3 nucleotides are TGCAGTGCCCGGTCCCCCGACAGGGGGGACACTGAAGCTTTCTTT. Residues: CSARSPDRGDTEAFF.